This T cell receptor beta chain was captured in a study of response to subunit inactivated influenza vaccine. TCRdb passed the RT-PCR reads through MiXCR, listing each CDR3 protein once. The sample holds just under 550,000 distinct CDR3 sequences, roughly a quarter seen once. Looked up from germline, CDR1 is MNHEY and CDR2 is SVGEGT. This CDR3 region has 16 residues. Trimming stripped 6 bases from V and 0 bases from J, with 15 bases between. The sample was also reused in another study, on T cells expressing NK-cell markers. From that report: Synthesis of TCR beta cDNA relied on 5'RACE template switching carrying UMIs. One of the eight sequenced donors was seronegative, whereas the other seven were HCMV-seropositive.

This sample comprised CD4+ T cells sorted from PBMCs, obtained 11 to 12 days after vaccination. This clonotype originated in a man aged 50 to 59 who received an inactivated influenza vaccine. This chain connects TRBV6-2 or TRBV6-3 to TRBJ1-5, with D unresolved. The CDR3 reads CASSPLQEYSNQPQHF. CDR3 in DNA: TGTGCCAGCAGCCCCCTACAAGAATATAGCAATCAGCCCCAGCATTTT.